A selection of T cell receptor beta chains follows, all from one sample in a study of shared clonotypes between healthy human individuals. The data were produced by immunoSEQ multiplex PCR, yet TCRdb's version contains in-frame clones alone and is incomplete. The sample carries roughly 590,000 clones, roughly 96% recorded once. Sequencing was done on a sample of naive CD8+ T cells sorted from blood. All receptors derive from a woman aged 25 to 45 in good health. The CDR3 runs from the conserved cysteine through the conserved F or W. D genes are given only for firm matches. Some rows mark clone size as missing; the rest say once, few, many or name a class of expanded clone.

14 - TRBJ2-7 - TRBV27 TGTGCCAGCAGTTTTAGCGGTCCTCCCTACGAGCAGTACTTC CASSFSGPPYEQYF
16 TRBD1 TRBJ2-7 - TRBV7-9 TGTGCCAGCAGCCCCCGGGATGGGCAGGGGGCCTACGAGCAGTACTTC CASSPRDGQGAYEQYF
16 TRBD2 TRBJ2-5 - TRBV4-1 TGCGCCAGCAGCCTGACTAGCGGGAGGGAACAAGAGACCCAGTACTTC CASSLTSGREQETQYF
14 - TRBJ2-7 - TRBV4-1 TGCGCCAGCAGCCAAGAGCGAGGGGTCTACGAGCAGTACTTC CASSQERGVYEQYF
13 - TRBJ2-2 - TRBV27 TGTGCCAGCAGTTTAGGGGGATCCGGGGAGCTGTTTTTT CASSLGGSGELFF
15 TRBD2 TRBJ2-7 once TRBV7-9 TGTGCCAGCAGCCAAGAGCGGGACGGCTCCTACGAGCAGTACTTC CASSQERDGSYEQYF
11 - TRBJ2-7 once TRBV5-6 TGTGCCAGCAGCCAGTATCGCGAGCAGTACTTC CASSQYREQYF
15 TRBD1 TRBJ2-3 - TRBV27 TGTGCCAGCAGTTTCGAGGCAGGGGGCGCGGATACGCAGTATTTT CASSFEAGGADTQYF
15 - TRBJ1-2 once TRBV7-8 TGTGCCAGCAGCTTAATGACGGGGAGCGGTTATGGCTACACCTTC CASSLMTGSGYGYTF
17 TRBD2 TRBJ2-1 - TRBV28 TGTGCCAGCAGTTTTTGGACTAGCGGGATCCGGGGCAATGAGCAGTTCTTC CASSFWTSGIRGNEQFF
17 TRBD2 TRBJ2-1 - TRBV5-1 TGCGCCAGCAGCCCCACGACTAGCGAGTACCACTACAATGAGCAGTTCTTC CASSPTTSEYHYNEQFF
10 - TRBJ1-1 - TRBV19 TGTGCCAGTATACAGACTGAAGCTTTCTTT CASIQTEAFF
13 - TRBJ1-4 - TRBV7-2 TGTGCCAGCAGCTTAGTTACTAATGAAAAACTGTTTTTT CASSLVTNEKLFF
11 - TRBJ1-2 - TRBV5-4 TGTGCCAGCAGCTTGGACTATGGCTACACCTTC CASSLDYGYTF
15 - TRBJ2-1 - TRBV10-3 TGTGCCATCAGGGAACAGTTTTCCGGCTTTATAGAGCAGTTCTTC CAIREQFSGFIEQFF
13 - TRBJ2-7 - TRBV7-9 TGTGCCAGCAGCTTGACTGCCCGGGACGAGCAGTACTTC CASSLTARDEQYF
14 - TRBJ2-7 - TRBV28 TGTGCCAGCAGTTTATCATTAGCAGCACACGAGCAGTACTTC CASSLSLAAHEQYF
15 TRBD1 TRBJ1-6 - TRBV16 TGTGCCAGCAGCCACCAGGACAGGCCAAATTCACCCCTCCACTTT CASSHQDRPNSPLHF
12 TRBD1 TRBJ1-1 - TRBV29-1 TGCAGCGATTCTCCGGGACAGGGCGAAGCTTTCTTT CSDSPGQGEAFF
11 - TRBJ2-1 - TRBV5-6 TGTGCCAGCAGCTTGTCCCGGGAGCAGTTCTTC CASSLSREQFF
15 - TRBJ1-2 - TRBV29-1 TGCAGCGTTGCTGACATTCTCCCAGCTAACTATGGCTACACCTTC CSVADILPANYGYTF
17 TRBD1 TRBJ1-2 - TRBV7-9 TGTGCCAGCAGCTTATTCCAGGGGGCGAGGCGAGACTATGGCTACACCTTC CASSLFQGARRDYGYTF
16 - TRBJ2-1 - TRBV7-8 TGTGCCAGCAGCAAATGGACCCTCCCCCCGGACAATGAGCAGTTCTTC CASSKWTLPPDNEQFF
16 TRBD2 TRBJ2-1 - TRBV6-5 TGTGCCAGCAGTTCCCCGGGACTAGCGGGTGTTAATGAGCAGTTCTTC CASSSPGLAGVNEQFF
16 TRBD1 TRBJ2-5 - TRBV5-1 TGCGCCAGCAGAACGGACAGGGGGAGATCGCAGGAGACCCAGTACTTC CASRTDRGRSQETQYF
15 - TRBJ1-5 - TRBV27 TGTGCCAGCAGTTTTCTAGGACAGATAAATCAGCCCCAGCATTTT CASSFLGQINQPQHF
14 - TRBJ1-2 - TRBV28 TGTGCCAGCAGGGGCTCAGGGGATTTCTATGGCTACACCTTC CASRGSGDFYGYTF
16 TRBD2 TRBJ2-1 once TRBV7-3 TGTGCCAGCAGCCATCTAGCGGGGGGGTCCTACAATGAGCAGTTCTTC CASSHLAGGSYNEQFF
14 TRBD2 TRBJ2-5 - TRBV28 TGTGCCAGCTATAAGACTAGCGGGAGTGAGACCCAGTACTTC CASYKTSGSETQYF
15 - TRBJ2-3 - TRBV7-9 TGTGCCAGCAGCCCATCCTTGCGACCACAAGATACGCAGTATTTT CASSPSLRPQDTQYF
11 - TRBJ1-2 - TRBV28 TGTGCCAGCAGTTTTAACTATGGCTACACCTTC CASSFNYGYTF
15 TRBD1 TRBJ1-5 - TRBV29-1 TGCAGCGTTGAAGATCCGGGACAGTCGGGTCAGCCCCAGCATTTT CSVEDPGQSGQPQHF
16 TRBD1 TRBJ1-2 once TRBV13 TGTGCCAGCGCGACGATGCTAGACAGGGCGGACTATGGCTACACCTTC CASATMLDRADYGYTF
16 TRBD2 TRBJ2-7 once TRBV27 TGTGCCAGCAGTTTATACGGACTAGCCGCCGCCTACGAGCAGTACTTC CASSLYGLAAAYEQYF
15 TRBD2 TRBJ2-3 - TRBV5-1 TGCGCCAGCAGCTTGGCGGCGGGAGTGGGGGATACGCAGTATTTT CASSLAAGVGDTQYF
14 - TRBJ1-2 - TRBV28 TGTGCCAGCAGGGCGACAGGCCTTGGCTATGGCTACACCTTC CASRATGLGYGYTF
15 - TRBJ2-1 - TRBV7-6 TGTGCCAGCAGCTTAAGGGATCTAGGCCTCAATGAGCAGTTCTTC CASSLRDLGLNEQFF
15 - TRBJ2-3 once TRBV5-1 TGCGCCAGCAGCTTGGGGGTCGCTAGCACAGATACGCAGTATTTT CASSLGVASTDTQYF
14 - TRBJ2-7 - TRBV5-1 TGCGCCAGCAGCTTGTATCCAGGGGCGGACGAGCAGTACTTC CASSLYPGADEQYF
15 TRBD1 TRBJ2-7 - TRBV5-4 TGTGCCAGCAGCTTGGCCTTGACAGGGCCCTACGAGCAGTACTTC CASSLALTGPYEQYF
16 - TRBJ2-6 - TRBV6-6 TGTGCCAGCTTACAAAGCCAGGTTCGTGGGGCCAACGTCCTGACTTTC CASLQSQVRGANVLTF
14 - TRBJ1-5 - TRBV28 TGTGCCAGCAATGGGGCTCTCGGCAGGCAGCCCCAGCATTTT CASNGALGRQPQHF
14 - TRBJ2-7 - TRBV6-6 TGTGCCAGCAAAGAGGGGTCCAGGCACAACGAGCAGTACTTC CASKEGSRHNEQYF
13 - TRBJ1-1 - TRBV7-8 TGTGCCAGCAGCGATACAGTGAACACTGAAGCTTTCTTT CASSDTVNTEAFF
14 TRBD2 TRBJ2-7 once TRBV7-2 TGTGCCAGCAGCAGGACTAGCGGGTCCTACGAGCAGTACTTC CASSRTSGSYEQYF
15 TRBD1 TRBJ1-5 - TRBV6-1 TGTGCCAGCAGTGTTCAAGGACAGGGGAATCAGCCCCAGCATTTT CASSVQGQGNQPQHF
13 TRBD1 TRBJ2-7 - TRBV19 TGTGCCAGTAGTATGGGACAGGGGTACGAGCAGTACTTC CASSMGQGYEQYF
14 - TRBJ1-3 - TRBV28 TGTGCCAGCAGTCCAATAATATCTGGAAACACCATATATTTT CASSPIISGNTIYF
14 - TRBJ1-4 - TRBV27 TGTGCCAGCAGTTTAAGACAATTTAATGAAAAACTGTTTTTT CASSLRQFNEKLFF
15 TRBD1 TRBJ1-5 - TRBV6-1 TGTGCCAGCACTGACAGGGAAGGTCTAAATCAGCCCCAGCATTTT CASTDREGLNQPQHF